A selection of T cell receptor beta chains follows, all from one sample in a study of T cell responses to AZD1222 COVID-19 vaccine. Some clones are missing from TCRdb's copy, which holds only in-frame ones; the method was immunoSEQ multiplex PCR. Of 150,000 to 180,000 clones listed, 88% are singletons. The specimen comprised peripheral blood, sampled on day 0 of AZD1222 vaccination. These receptors were collected from an adult in good health. Each CDR3 is given with its conserved first and last residue. Each record gives: D gene, clone size, V gene, J gene, CDR3 protein, CDR3 DNA. D genes are given only for firm matches. For some rows the clone size is stated as once, few or many, or as a class when expanded; others skip it.

D gene: .
clone size: .
V gene: TRBV2
J gene: TRBJ1-3
CDR3 protein: CASSESGVSGNTIYF
CDR3 DNA: TGTGCCAGCAGTGAATCAGGAGTGAGTGGAAACACCATATATTTT

D gene: .
clone size: .
V gene: TRBV28
J gene: TRBJ2-7
CDR3 protein: CASSVRDEQYF
CDR3 DNA: TGTGCCAGCAGTGTAAGGGACGAGCAGTACTTC

D gene: .
clone size: .
V gene: TRBV19
J gene: TRBJ1-2
CDR3 protein: CASSIVGRDNYGYTF
CDR3 DNA: TGTGCCAGTAGTATAGTCGGCAGGGACAACTATGGCTACACCTTC

D gene: .
clone size: .
V gene: TRBV7-9
J gene: TRBJ1-1
CDR3 protein: CASGLISEAFF
CDR3 DNA: TGTGCCAGCGGCCTGATCTCGGAAGCTTTCTTT

D gene: .
clone size: .
V gene: TRBV20-1
J gene: TRBJ1-1
CDR3 protein: CSAWGPSEAFF
CDR3 DNA: TGCAGTGCTTGGGGACCGAGTGAAGCTTTCTTT

D gene: .
clone size: .
V gene: TRBV28
J gene: TRBJ2-5
CDR3 protein: CASSQGGSPSETQYF
CDR3 DNA: TGTGCCAGCAGTCAGGGGGGGTCCCCTTCAGAGACCCAGTACTTC

D gene: TRBD1
clone size: .
V gene: TRBV7-6
J gene: TRBJ2-1
CDR3 protein: CASSETGGSYNEQFF
CDR3 DNA: TGTGCCAGCAGTGAGACAGGGGGCTCCTACAATGAGCAGTTCTTC

D gene: .
clone size: .
V gene: TRBV2
J gene: TRBJ1-5
CDR3 protein: CASSRGGRNQPQHF
CDR3 DNA: TGTGCCAGCAGCCGGGGCGGACGAAATCAGCCCCAGCATTTT

D gene: .
clone size: .
V gene: TRBV19
J gene: TRBJ1-1
CDR3 protein: CASSQLMNTEAFF
CDR3 DNA: TGTGCCAGTAGCCAGCTAATGAACACTGAAGCTTTCTTT

D gene: TRBD2
clone size: once
V gene: TRBV2
J gene: TRBJ2-1
CDR3 protein: CASRPSGGPVRANEQFF
CDR3 DNA: TGTGCCAGCAGGCCTAGCGGGGGGCCGGTCCGGGCCAATGAGCAGTTCTTC

D gene: TRBD1
clone size: .
V gene: TRBV28
J gene: TRBJ1-6
CDR3 protein: CASRGDSHNSPLHF
CDR3 DNA: TGTGCCAGCAGGGGGGACAGTCATAATTCACCCCTCCACTTT

D gene: .
clone size: .
V gene: TRBV6-4
J gene: TRBJ1-1
CDR3 protein: CASSEWGWGNTEAFF
CDR3 DNA: TGTGCCAGCAGTGAGTGGGGCTGGGGGAACACTGAAGCTTTCTTT